This T cell receptor beta chain was profiled in a study of cytomegalovirus exposure and HLA in healthy donors. Study conclusions and caveats: Cytomegalovirus association was listed for 164 TCR beta chains.

With 8 bases clipped from V and 3 bases from J, the junction kept 9 bases outside the gene matches. This CDR3 contains 15 residues. Germline CDR1 and CDR2: MDHEN and SYDVKM. These donors were members of the roughly 130-subject validation cohort, a group separate from the approximately 670-subject first cohort. On this clone itself: Its antigen is not identified.

Libraries were prepared by immunoSEQ multiplex PCR; TCRdb keeps only in-frame clonotypes and omits some of them. The table lists around 140,000 clones, around 93% of them singletons. The sample consisted of PBMCs. This chain connects TRBV28 to TRBJ1-5; 8 bases are shared with TRBD1. This receptor was obtained from a man younger than 30 in good health and CMV-seropositive. CDR3 sequence reads: CASGPDREANQPQHF. The CDR3 DNA follows: TGTGCCAGCGGACCGGACAGGGAGGCCAATCAGCCCCAGCATTTT. The full variable domain, completed using reference TRBV28 and TRBJ1-5, is DVKVTQSSRYLVKRTGEKVFLECVQDMDHENMFWYRQDPGLGLRLIYFSYDVKMKEKGDIPEGYSVSREKKERFSLILESASTNQTSMYLCASGPDREANQPQHFGDGTRLSIL.